This T cell receptor beta chain was captured in a study of cytomegalovirus exposure and HLA in healthy donors. PCR was performed using 60 Vbeta and 13 Jbeta primers. This table comes from immunoSEQ multiplex PCR, and its TCRdb copy is limited to in-frame clones, with some not included. The repertoire consists of over 100,000 clones, with approximately 71% occurring once and the leading ten covering around 8%. CDR3 length: 17 amino acids. Germline V gene lookup returns CDR1 MGHRA and CDR2 YSYEKL. V was pared by 4 bases and J by 5 bases, with 12 bases of the junction left unmatched. The V and J genes are TRBV4-1 and TRBJ1-1; 11 nucleotides match TRBD1. The receptor was isolated from a middle-aged man in good health and CMV-seronegative. Sequenced material: PBMCs. CDR3 sequence reads: CASSPDRGREGWTEAFF. The CDR3 DNA is TGCGCCAGCAGCCCGGACAGGGGGCGAGAGGGATGGACTGAAGCTTTCTTT.